This entry describes one T cell receptor (beta chain). Germline trimming cut 3 bases from V and 2 bases from J; bases unmatched to any gene: 6. Germline assignment: CDR1 SGHRS and CDR2 YFSETQ. This CDR3 region has 16 residues. Unique molecular identifiers were incorporated when the TCRbeta library was constructed. TCRdb used MiXCR to reprocess the PCR reads, holding one entry per CDR3 protein. Among fewer than 500,000 distinct CDR3 sequences listed, 43% were seen once. The data are from a study of T-cell reconstitution after alpha-beta-depleted transplantation in children. The genes are TRBV5-1 and TRBJ2-1; 9 bases fit TRBD2. The sequence derives from a girl under 10 years old with aplastic anemia, due to receive a stem cell transplant. This sample comprised PBMCs, obtained before TCRalphabeta/CD19-depleted stem cell transplant. In DNA, the CDR3 is TGCGCCAGCAGCTCCTCTAGCGGGGAGACCTACAATGAGCAGTTCTTC. The encoded protein is CASSSSSGETYNEQFF.